This T cell receptor beta chain was retrieved from a study of Graves' ophthalmopathy and Graves' hyperthyroidism. Regarding this clonotype: The antigen is undetermined.

The V gene's germline CDR1 is MNHEY and CDR2 SVGAGI. This CDR3 has 12 residues. V lost 6 bases to trimming and J lost 3 bases, with 9 bases between them. Moderate-to-severe activity, CAS ≥3, NOSPECS ≥4 and a duration under 3 months were seen in donors with ophthalmopathy. The study amplified TCR beta CDR3 regions using RNA transcripts. Second-round multiplex PCR came after a first-round RT-PCR that employed HTBI primers. TCRdb used MiXCR to reprocess the multiplex PCR reads, holding one entry per CDR3 protein. The table has 650,000 to 800,000 distinct CDR3 sequences, over 40% seen once. Study conclusions and caveats: Blood also held most thyroid clonotypes expanded above 0.001 frequency.

V gene TRBV6-5 combines with J gene TRBJ2-7, with D perhaps TRBD1 (5 bases). Specimen: peripheral blood. This receptor was identified in an adult man with Graves' ophthalmopathy. CDR3 loop: CASRRTIYEQYF. CDR3 DNA: TGTGCCAGCAGGAGGACAATCTACGAGCAGTACTTC.